The 10 T cell receptor beta chains in this list originate from one sample, sequenced in a study of identifying expanded T cells in peripheral blood. Here immunoSEQ multiplex PCR was the method, and the copy in TCRdb shows in-frame clones only, minus some. The table records approximately 81,000 clones, 84% of them present only once. Specimen: blood. The receptors shown here come from a person aged 18 to 75 in good health.

This clone has only one observation. The chain combines TRBV28 with TRBJ1-2; D perhaps matches TRBD1 (5 bases). The germline CDR1 and CDR2 sequences are MDHEN and SYDVKM. The V gene lost 6 bases and the J gene lost 7 bases, with 12 bases spanning the gap. There are 12 residues in the CDR3. The CDR3 is CASSLRVGGYTF. CDR3 DNA sequence: TGTGCCAGCAGCCTCAGGGTTGGTGGCTACACCTTC.

This chain uses TRBV6-1 with TRBJ2-7, with 10 bases that match TRBD2. V trimming: 6 bases; J trimming: 2 bases; junction bases outside the gene matches: 7. This CDR3 comprises 15 residues. Per the germline V gene, CDR1 is MNHNS and CDR2 is SASEGT. As DNA, the CDR3 is TGTGCCAGCAGCCTATGGACTAGCGGAACCTACGAGCAGTACTTC. Translating it yields CASSLWTSGTYEQYF.

The chain links TRBV7-9 to TRBJ2-7; D remains ambiguous. The germline gives CDR1 SEHNR, CDR2 FQNEAQ (reference sequence). CDR3 size: 12 residues. V gave up 3 bases and J gave up 0 bases, with 3 bases separating them. The CDR3 loop reads CASSFNSYEQYF. CDR3 in DNA: TGTGCCAGCAGCTTCAACTCCTACGAGCAGTACTTC.

The chain couples TRBV7-8 to TRBJ2-3; no clear D gene. The CDR3 has 14 amino acids. Germline V CDR1 and CDR2: SGHVS, FQNEAQ. V shed 0 bases and J shed 2 bases, with 6 bases lying between them. Written as DNA, the CDR3 is TGTGCCAGCAGCTTAGCGGGCTCCACAGATACGCAGTATTTT. Amino acids: CASSLAGSTDTQYF.

The chain carries TRBV13 and TRBJ2-1; D is unclear. The germline V gene has CDR1 PRHDT and CDR2 FYEKMQ (reference sequence). This CDR3 is built from 12 residues. With 5 bases removed from V and 5 bases from J, the gap between germline ends came to 7 bases. The CDR3, as DNA: TGTGCCAGCAGCCCGCCGAACAATGAGCAGTTCTTC. Translation: CASSPPNNEQFF. The complete variable domain, with remaining parts taken from reference TRBV13 and TRBJ2-1, reads AAGVIQSPRHLIKEKRETATLKCYPIPRHDTVYWYQQGPGQDPQFLISFYEKMQSDKGSIPDRFSAQQFSDYHSELNMSSLELGDSALYFCASSPPNNEQFFGPGTRLTVL.

V is TRBV28 and J is TRBJ1-4; possibly TRBD1 for D (5 bases). CDR1 and CDR2 from the germline V gene are MDHEN and SYDVKM. V was pared by 2 bases and J by 8 bases, with 6 bases between. This CDR3 has 12 amino acids. CDR3 protein: CASSLRGEKLFF. The CDR3 DNA sequence: TGTGCCAGCAGTTTACGGGGCGAAAAACTGTTTTTT.

This chain joins TRBV7-2 and TRBJ1-5; D call uncertain. Trimming took 2 bases from V and 8 from J, leaving 16 bases between them. Germline loops: CDR1 SGHTA, CDR2 FQGNSA. CDR3 size: 15 residues. The CDR3 loop is CASSLTSSLTEPQHF. As DNA, the CDR3 is TGTGCCAGCAGCTTAACCTCCTCCCTAACGGAGCCCCAGCATTTT.

The chain uses TRBV28 and TRBJ1-3; D is possibly TRBD1 (6 bases). The CDR3 sequence is 14 residues long. The V end was cut by 7 bases, the J end by 4 bases, with 14 bases between. CDR1 MDHEN and CDR2 SYDVKM come from the germline V gene. CDR3 DNA sequence: TGTGCCAGCACCCCGGCGGGGGGCGGAAACACCATATATTTT. It encodes CASTPAGGGNTIYF.

V and J are TRBV11-2 and TRBJ2-1, with D unclear. This CDR3 contains 13 residues. Trimming took 1 base from V and 9 from J, leaving 10 bases between them. CDR1 SGHAT and CDR2 FQNNGV come from the germline V gene. CDR3: CASSLGRHGEQFF. DNA for the CDR3: TGTGCCAGCAGCTTAGGGAGACACGGTGAGCAGTTCTTC.

The count of this clone is one. V gene TRBV6-5 combines with J gene TRBJ2-5; D is unresolved. In germline, CDR1 is MNHEY, CDR2 SVGAGI. This CDR3 is 12 amino acids long. V lost 4 bases and J 3 bases, leaving 6 bases between the germline ends. The CDR3 coding sequence is TGTGCCAGCAGTTCGGGCGAAGAGACCCAGTACTTC. It codes for CASSSGEETQYF.